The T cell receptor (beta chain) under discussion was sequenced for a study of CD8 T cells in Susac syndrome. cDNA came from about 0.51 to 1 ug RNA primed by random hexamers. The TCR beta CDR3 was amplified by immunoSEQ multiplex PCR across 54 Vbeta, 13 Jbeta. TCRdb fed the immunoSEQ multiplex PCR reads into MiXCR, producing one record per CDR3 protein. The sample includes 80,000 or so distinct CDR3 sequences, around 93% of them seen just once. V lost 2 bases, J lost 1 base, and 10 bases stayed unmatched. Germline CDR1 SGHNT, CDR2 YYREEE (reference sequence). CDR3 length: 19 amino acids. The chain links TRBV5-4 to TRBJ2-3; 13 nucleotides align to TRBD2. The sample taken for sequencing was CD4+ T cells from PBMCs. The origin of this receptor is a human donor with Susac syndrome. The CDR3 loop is CASSFGLAGAHGGTDTQYF. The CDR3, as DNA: TGTGCCAGCAGCTTCGGACTAGCGGGAGCGCACGGGGGCACAGATACGCAGTATTTT.